The 8 T cell receptor beta chains in this list originate from one sample, sequenced in a study of T cells in Graves' hyperthyroidism and ophthalmopathy. The CDR3 regions of TCR beta were amplified from RNA transcripts. The HTBI set primed first-round TCR CDR3 RT-PCR. TCRdb reprocessed the multiplex PCR reads via MiXCR and lists one record per CDR3 protein. This sample has approximately 300,000 distinct CDR3 sequences, with over 15% found just once. The specimen was blood. The receptors were sampled from a man aged 25-45 years with Graves' hyperthyroidism.

As for this clonotype: The junction differs from germline at one of its ends, possibly a read error. The chain uses TRBV5-4 and TRBJ1-1; D is unresolved. Per germline, CDR1 SGHNT and CDR2 YYREEE (reference sequence). The CDR3 totals 11 residues. CDR3 protein: CASSANTEALF. The CDR3 coding sequence is TGTGCCAGCAGCGCGAACACTGAAGCTCTCTTT.

At least ten counts were recorded for this clonotype. The chain links TRBV28 to TRBJ2-7, with D tentatively TRBD1 (6 bases). V was pared by 7 bases and J by 0 bases, with 16 bases between. In germline, CDR1 is MDHEN, CDR2 SYDVKM. The CDR3 sequence is 15 residues long. CDR3 residues: CASTTTGRLSYEQYF. The CDR3 coding sequence is TGTGCCAGCACCACGACAGGCAGACTCTCCTACGAGCAGTACTTC.

The gene calls are TRBV29-1 and TRBJ1-2; a possible D gene is TRBD1 (6 bases). The length of the CDR3 is 14 residues. CDR1 and CDR2 from the germline V gene are SQVTM and ANQGSEA. Trimming took off 5 bases at V and 6 bases at J, with 19 bases between the two ends. CDR3: CSVLGGRIGDGYTF. CDR3 DNA sequence: TGCAGCGTTCTCGGGGGGCGGATCGGGGATGGCTACACCTTC.

This clonotype was observed at least ten times. This sequence joins TRBV2 and TRBJ2-1; possible D gene TRBD2, 5 bases. The CDR3 is 14 amino acids. The V end lost 1 base, the J end lost 1 base, and 5 bases lay between the germline ends. Germline values: CDR1 SNHLY, CDR2 FYNNEI. CDR3 in DNA: TGTGCCAGCAGTGAAGGACTATCCTACAATGAGCAGTTCTTC. Translation: CASSEGLSYNEQFF.

This clonotype has ten or more counts. The V and J genes are TRBV24-1 and TRBJ2-1; D is ambiguous. The CDR3 is 16 amino acids. V shed 7 bases and J shed 0 bases, with 15 bases lying between them. Germline lookup yields CDR1 KGHDR and CDR2 SFDVKD. This chain's CDR3 is CATSNTGAPSYNEQFF. The DNA for the CDR3 is TGTGCCACCAGCAACACCGGAGCGCCCTCCTACAATGAGCAGTTCTTC.

This sequence joins TRBV18 and TRBJ2-7; 8 positions match TRBD2. V lost 6 bases to trimming and J lost 0 bases; unmatched junction nucleotides: 10. The germline gives CDR1 KGHSH, CDR2 LQKENI. CDR3 length: 16 amino acids. CDR3 DNA: TGTGCCAGCTCCTTACTAGCGGTCCCGAGCTCCTACGAGCAGTACTTC. Protein: CASSLLAVPSSYEQYF.

This chain links TRBV19 with TRBJ2-2; D is undetermined. CDR3 length: 15 residues. Germline V gene sequence: CDR1 LNHDA, CDR2 SQIVND (reference sequence). Trimming shortened V by 5 bases and J by 6 bases, and 16 bases separated the two germline ends. Here the CDR3 reads CASSPQVLASGELFF. The CDR3 nucleotides read TGTGCCAGTAGTCCCCAGGTCTTGGCCTCCGGGGAGCTGTTTTTT.

This clonotype was recorded many times. The rearrangement links TRBV12-3 or TRBV12-4 to TRBJ2-3; D possibly corresponds to TRBD2 (5 bases). The CDR3 spans 15 residues. V shed 3 bases and J shed 2 bases, with 12 bases lying between them. Here the CDR3 reads CASSFQADPTDTQYF. CDR3 nucleotides: TGTGCCAGCAGTTTTCAAGCGGACCCCACAGATACGCAGTATTTT.